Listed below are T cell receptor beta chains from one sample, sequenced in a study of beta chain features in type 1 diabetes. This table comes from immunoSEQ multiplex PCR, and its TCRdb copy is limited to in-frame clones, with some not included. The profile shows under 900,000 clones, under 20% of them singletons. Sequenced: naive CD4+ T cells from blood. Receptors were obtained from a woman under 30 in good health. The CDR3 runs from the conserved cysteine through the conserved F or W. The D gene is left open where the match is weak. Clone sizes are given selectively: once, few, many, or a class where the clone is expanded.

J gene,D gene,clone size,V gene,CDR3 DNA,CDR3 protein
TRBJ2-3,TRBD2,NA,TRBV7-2,TGTGCCAGCAGCGCGGACCGCGGACTAGCGACTAGCACAGATACGCAGTATTTT,CASSADRGLATSTDTQYF
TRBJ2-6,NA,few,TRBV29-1,TGCAGCGTGCGGGCTATGGGGGCCAACGTCCTGACTTTC,CSVRAMGANVLTF
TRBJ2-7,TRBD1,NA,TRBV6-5,TGTGCCAGCAGACCTTACGTGGGACAGGCGTACGAGCAGTACTTC,CASRPYVGQAYEQYF
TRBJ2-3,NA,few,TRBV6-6,TGTGCCAGCAGTTATACAGGGTCCACGCAGTATTTT,CASSYTGSTQYF
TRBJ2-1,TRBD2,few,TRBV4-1,TGCGCCAGCAGCGGACTAGTCTTGCGATTCCTCAATGAGCAGTTCTTC,CASSGLVLRFLNEQFF
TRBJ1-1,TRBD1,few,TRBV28,TGTGCCAGCAGAAAGACAGGGGTAGTAGAAGCTTTCTTT,CASRKTGVVEAFF
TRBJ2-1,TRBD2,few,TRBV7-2,TGTGCCAGCAGCTTAGAGACCAGGACTAGCGGGAGTGTGGAGTTCTTC,CASSLETRTSGSVEFF
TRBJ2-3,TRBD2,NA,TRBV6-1,TGTGCCAGCAGTGAAGCGGAGACTAGCGGATACACAGATACGCAGTATTTT,CASSEAETSGYTDTQYF
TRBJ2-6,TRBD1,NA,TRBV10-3,TGTGCCATCAGGGGACAGGGGTCTGGGGCCAACGTCCTGACTTTC,CAIRGQGSGANVLTF
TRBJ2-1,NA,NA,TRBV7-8,TGTGCCAGCAGCTTAGGGGTAGCGGCCTACAATGAGCAGTTCTTC,CASSLGVAAYNEQFF
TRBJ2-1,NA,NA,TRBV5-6,TGTGCCAGCAGCTTGGGGTTTCAGCAGTTCTTC,CASSLGFQQFF
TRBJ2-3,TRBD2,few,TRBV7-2,TGTGCCAGCAGCTTACTAGCGGGAGTTAGATTGCGGCCAGATACGCAGTATTTT,CASSLLAGVRLRPDTQYF
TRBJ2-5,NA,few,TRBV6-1,TGTGCCAGCAGTGAATTGGGCTTACAAGAGACCCAGTACTTC,CASSELGLQETQYF
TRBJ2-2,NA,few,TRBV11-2,TGTGCCAGCAGCGCTCTATCGAACACCGGGGAGCTGTTTTTT,CASSALSNTGELFF
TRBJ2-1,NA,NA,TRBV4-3,TGCGCCAGCAGCCAAGGTGGTCTCCTACTCCCAGAGTTCTTC,CASSQGGLLLPEFF
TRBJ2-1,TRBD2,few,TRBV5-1,TGCGCCAGCAGCTTGGCCTTAGCGGGAGGGCCGAGGCATGAGCAGTTCTTC,CASSLALAGGPRHEQFF
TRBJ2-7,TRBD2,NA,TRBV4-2,TGTGCCAGCAGCCAGGGACTTGCGGCTAGCGGGAGAGGCTACGAGCAGTACTTC,CASSQGLAASGRGYEQYF
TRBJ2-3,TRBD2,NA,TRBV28,TGTGCCAGCAGTTTATGGTGGACTAGCGAGTCCTCTAGCACAGATACGCAGTATTTT,CASSLWWTSESSSTDTQYF
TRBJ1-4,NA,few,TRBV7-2,TGTGCCAGCAGCTTACAGGGAACTAATGAAAAACTGTTTTTT,CASSLQGTNEKLFF
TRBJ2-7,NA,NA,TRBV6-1,TGTGCCAGCAGTGAACCGAATTTCGAGCAGTACTTC,CASSEPNFEQYF
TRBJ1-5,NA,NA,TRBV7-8,TGTGCCAGCAGCTTTGGTGGGTGGTTGGGCAATCAGCCCCAGCATTTT,CASSFGGWLGNQPQHF
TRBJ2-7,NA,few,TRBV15,TGTGCCACCAGCAGAGATCCGGGGCAGGGCTACGAGCAGTACTTC,CATSRDPGQGYEQYF
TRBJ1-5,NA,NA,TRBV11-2,TGTGCCAGCAGCTTAGACGTCAATCAGCCCCAGCATTTT,CASSLDVNQPQHF
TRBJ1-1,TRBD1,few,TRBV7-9,TGTGCCAGCAGCCAAGTCCCCGGGACAGGGGACACTGAAGCTTTCTTT,CASSQVPGTGDTEAFF
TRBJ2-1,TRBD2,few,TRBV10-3,TGTGCCATCATGACCGGGACTAGCGGGACTCACTCCTACAATGAGCAGTTCTTC,CAIMTGTSGTHSYNEQFF
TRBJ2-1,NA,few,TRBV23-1,TGCGCCAGCAGTCAATTCTCAGGGGAACTTTTCTACAATGAGCAGTTCTTC,CASSQFSGELFYNEQFF
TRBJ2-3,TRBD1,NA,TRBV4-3,TGCGCCAGCAGCCATGGACAGGGCCCAGATACGCAGTATTTT,CASSHGQGPDTQYF
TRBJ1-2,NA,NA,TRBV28,TGTGCCAGCAGCGGACCCCTGGATGGCTACACCTTC,CASSGPLDGYTF
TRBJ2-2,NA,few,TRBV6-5,TGTGCCAGCAATCGGGGGCAAACCGGGGAGCTGTTTTTT,CASNRGQTGELFF
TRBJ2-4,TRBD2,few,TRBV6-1,TGTGCCAGCAGCCAGACTAGCGGGGGAAACATTCAGTACTTC,CASSQTSGGNIQYF
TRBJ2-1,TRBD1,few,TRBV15,TGTGCCACCAGCAGAGATGGGCCGGGACAGGGGCATAATGAGCAGTTCTTC,CATSRDGPGQGHNEQFF
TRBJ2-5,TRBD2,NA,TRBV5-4,TGTGCCAGCAGCCAAAGACTAGCGGGAGGGCAAGAGACCCAGTACTTC,CASSQRLAGGQETQYF
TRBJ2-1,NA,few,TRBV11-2,TGTGCCAGCAGCTTAGCAGGGTGGGGGTACAATGAGCAGTTCTTC,CASSLAGWGYNEQFF
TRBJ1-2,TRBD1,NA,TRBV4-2,TGTGCCAGCAGCCTCATCCCGGGACAGGGAAACTATGGCTACACCTTC,CASSLIPGQGNYGYTF
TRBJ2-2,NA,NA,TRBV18,TGTGCCAGCTCACCACTCGTCGGGGCGGGGACCGGGGAGCTGTTTTTT,CASSPLVGAGTGELFF